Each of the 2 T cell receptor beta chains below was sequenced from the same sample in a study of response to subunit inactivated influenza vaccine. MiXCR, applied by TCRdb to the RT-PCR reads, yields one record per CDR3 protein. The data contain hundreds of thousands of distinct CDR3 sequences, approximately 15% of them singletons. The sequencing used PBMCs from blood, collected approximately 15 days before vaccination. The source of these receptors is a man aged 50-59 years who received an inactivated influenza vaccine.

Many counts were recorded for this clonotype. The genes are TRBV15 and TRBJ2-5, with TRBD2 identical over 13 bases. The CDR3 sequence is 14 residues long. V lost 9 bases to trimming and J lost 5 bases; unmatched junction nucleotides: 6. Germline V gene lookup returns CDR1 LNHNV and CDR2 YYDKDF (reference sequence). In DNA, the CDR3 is TGTGCCACACTAGCGGGAGGGCCCCGGGAGACCCAGTACTTC. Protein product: CATLAGGPRETQYF.

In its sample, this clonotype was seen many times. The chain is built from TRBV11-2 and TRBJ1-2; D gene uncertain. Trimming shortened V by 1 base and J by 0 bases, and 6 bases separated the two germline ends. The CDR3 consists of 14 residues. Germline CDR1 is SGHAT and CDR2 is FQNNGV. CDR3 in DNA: TGTGCCAGCAGCTTAGCCCCGGCTAACTATGGCTACACCTTC. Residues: CASSLAPANYGYTF.